These 23 T cell receptor beta chains share one sample of origin, sequenced in a study of blood T cell repertoires in COVID-19 (TCRdb year 2020). Libraries were prepared through the immunoSEQ multiplex PCR assay. As stored in TCRdb, this immuneACCESS dataset retains in-frame rearrangements with V and J assigned. A fraction of the clones does not appear; measured against another copy, unresolved V genes explain less than half of the discrepancy, and the remainder lacks a known reason. The sample includes about 260,000 clones, with about 87% observed a single time. Roughly 1.2% of the sample comes from the top ten. Sequenced input: PBMCs or T cells enriched from blood (not recorded which). The origin of the receptors is a woman aged 35 to 49 with acute COVID-19.

The chain carries TRBV7-2 and TRBJ2-5; possible D gene TRBD1, 7 bases. Germline V gene lookup returns CDR1 SGHTA and CDR2 FQGNSA. Trimming took 1 base from V and 6 from J, leaving 12 bases between them. There are 14 residues in the CDR3. CDR3 bases: TGTGCCAGCAGCTTAGGGGGGGACAGTCAGACCCAGTACTTC. This sequence encodes CASSLGGDSQTQYF.

The chain joins TRBV5-4 to TRBJ2-3, with 12 bases identical to TRBD2. Trimming took 0 bases from V and 2 from J; bases not matched to a gene: 7. Germline loops: CDR1 SGHNT, CDR2 YYREEE (reference sequence). The CDR3 has 18 amino acids. The CDR3: CASSLVPLAGGDTDTQYF. CDR3 coding DNA: TGTGCCAGCAGCTTGGTACCCCTAGCGGGAGGGGACACAGATACGCAGTATTTT.

The rearrangement uses TRBV3-1 (or the pseudogene TRBV3-2) and TRBJ1-2; 7 positions agree with TRBD1. The CDR3 runs to 14 residues. V trimming: 0 bases; J trimming: 13 bases; junction bases outside the gene matches: 11. Germline-derived CDR1 and CDR2 are LGHDT and YNNKEL (reference sequence). In DNA form, the CDR3 reads TGTGCCAGCAGCCAAGATGATAAAGGGGGCTGGAGCACCTTC. It specifies CASSQDDKGGWSTF.

The chain employs TRBV6-5 and TRBJ2-7; 8 bases are a match to TRBD2. CDR3 length: 16 residues. V dropped 0 bases and J dropped 6; count of bases not matched to a gene: 10. Germline loops: CDR1 MNHEY, CDR2 SVGAGI. The CDR3 here is CASSYSRSGGPPEQYF. For the CDR3, the DNA is TGTGCCAGCAGTTACTCGAGGTCGGGAGGGCCACCCGAGCAGTACTTC.

This clone appeared a single time. The chain is built from TRBV11-2 and TRBJ2-1; a weak D match, TRBD2 (5 bases). Germline V gives CDR1 SGHAT, CDR2 FQNNGV. Trimming left V 0 bases short and J 4 bases short, with 13 bases between. CDR3 length equals 16 residues. The CDR3: CASSLDRPGGYNEQFF. As DNA, the CDR3 is TGTGCCAGCAGCTTAGATCGGCCCGGCGGGTACAATGAGCAGTTCTTC.

The chain is built from TRBV10-3 and TRBJ2-5, with TRBD1 as a possible D gene (5 bases). The CDR3 loop spans 14 amino acids. Trimming cost V 4 bases and J 5 bases, with 14 bases left between them. Germline lookup yields CDR1 ENHRY and CDR2 SYGVKD. The CDR3, as DNA: TGTGCCATCAGTGGGGGCAGGGTGGACGAGACCCAGTACTTC. Translating gives CAISGGRVDETQYF.

This clone was observed once. This sequence joins TRBV28 and TRBJ1-5, with a weak D call TRBD1 (5 bases). The CDR3 is 15 amino acids. V lost 4 bases, J lost 5 bases, and 15 bases lay in between. Per germline, CDR1 MDHEN and CDR2 SYDVKM. This CDR3 is CASSSGDSFDQPQHF. CDR3 DNA: TGTGCCAGCAGTTCCGGAGACAGTTTCGATCAGCCCCAGCATTTT.

The V call is TRBV9, the J call TRBJ2-7; 8 bases line up with TRBD1. Germline V gene sequence: CDR1 SGDLS, CDR2 YYNGEE. The length of the CDR3 is 14 residues. The V gene end was trimmed by 0 bases and the J gene end by 6 bases; junction bases not matched to a gene: 5. In DNA form, the CDR3 reads TGTGCCAGCAGCGTAGCAGGGGGCTGGGGCGAGCAGTACTTC. It specifies CASSVAGGWGEQYF. Drawing the rest from reference TRBV9 and TRBJ2-7, the complete variable domain is DSGVTQTPKHLITATGQRVTLRCSPRSGDLSVYWYQQSLDQGLQFLIQYYNGEERAKGNILERFSAQQFPDLHSELNLSSLELGDSALYFCASSVAGGWGEQYFGPGTRLTVT.

This chain uses TRBV19 with TRBJ2-3; 9 nucleotides align to TRBD2. J gave up 0 bases and V 4 bases, and 5 bases lay outside the gene matches. This CDR3 is built from 16 residues. CDR1 LNHDA and CDR2 SQIVND come from the germline V gene (reference sequence). The CDR3 reads CASSTGTSRSTDTQYF. CDR3 in DNA: TGTGCCAGTAGTACCGGGACTAGCCGAAGCACAGATACGCAGTATTTT.

A word on this clone: Other nucleotide sequences in the sample specify the same CDR3. V usage is TRBV6-5 and J usage is TRBJ1-1, with D perhaps TRBD1 (5 bases). CDR1 is MNHEY and CDR2 is SVGAGI in the germline V gene. With 2 bases removed from V and 2 bases from J, the gap between germline ends came to 6 bases. The CDR3 covers 13 residues. CDR3 sequence (DNA): TGTGCCAGCAGTTACAGGGGTAACACTGAAGCTTTCTTT. It is translated as CASSYRGNTEAFF.

The chain couples TRBV19 to TRBJ1-6; a possible D gene is TRBD1 (6 bases). This CDR3 has 12 amino acids. CDR1 LNHDA and CDR2 SQIVND come from the germline V gene (reference sequence). V was shortened by 7 bases and J by 13 bases, with 14 bases between the two germline ends. The CDR3 loop is CASTLTGSPLHF. The CDR3 bases are TGTGCCAGTACCCTGACAGGATCGCCCCTCCACTTT. Combining the CDR3 with reference TRBV19 and TRBJ1-6 gives the whole variable domain DGGITQSPKYLFRKEGQNVTLSCEQNLNHDAMYWYRQDPGQGLRLIYYSQIVNDFQKGDIAEGYSVSREKKESFPLTVTSAQKNPTAFYLCASTLTGSPLHFGNGTRLTVT.

The chain is built from TRBV9 and TRBJ2-3; possible D gene TRBD2, 5 bases. The CDR3 sequence is 13 residues long. Germline V lookup: CDR1 SGDLS, CDR2 YYNGEE. Trimming stripped 4 bases from V and 6 bases from J, with 12 bases between. The chain's CDR3 is CASSSSGPDTQYF. The CDR3 region has the DNA TGTGCCAGCAGCTCCAGCGGTCCCGATACGCAGTATTTT.

J is TRBJ2-7 and V is TRBV6-2 or TRBV6-3; 13 positions agree with TRBD2. Per germline, CDR1 MNHEY and CDR2 SVGEGT. Unmatched junction bases numbered 5, after V lost 2 bases and J lost 7 bases. The CDR3 length is 15 residues. The CDR3 region has the DNA TGTGCCAGCAGTTACCAGACTAGCGGGAGGTGGGAGCAGTACGTC. This sequence encodes CASSYQTSGRWEQYV.

The chain couples TRBV27 to TRBJ2-7; TRBD2 agrees at 10 bases. Per germline, CDR1 MNHEY and CDR2 SMNVEV (reference sequence). The CDR3 loop spans 15 amino acids. The V and J ends lost 5 bases and 3 bases, in that order; junction bases with no gene match: 7. CDR3 bases: TGTGCCAGCAGTCCCAGACTAGCGGGCTACTACGAGCAGTACTTC. This sequence encodes CASSPRLAGYYEQYF.

The chain recombines TRBV28 with TRBJ2-7; 12 bases are shared with TRBD2. Germline V gene lookup returns CDR1 MDHEN and CDR2 SYDVKM. The trim removed 8 bases at V and 2 bases at J, leaving 1 base unmatched. The CDR3 length is 13 residues. The CDR3 region has the DNA TGTGCCAGCGGACTAGCGGGACCCTACGAGCAGTACTTC. Amino acids: CASGLAGPYEQYF. Complete variable domain (other parts from reference TRBV28 and TRBJ2-7): DVKVTQSSRYLVKRTGEKVFLECVQDMDHENMFWYRQDPGLGLRLIYFSYDVKMKEKGDIPEGYSVSREKKERFSLILESASTNQTSMYLCASGLAGPYEQYFGPGTRLTVT.

This clone was seen a handful of times. This rearrangement joins TRBV7-3 to TRBJ2-7; a possible D gene is TRBD2 (6 bases). Germline assignment: CDR1 SGHTA and CDR2 FQGTGA. There are 15 residues in the CDR3. Trimming removed 5 bases from V and 2 bases from J, with 16 bases in between. The CDR3 here is CASSPGTAHPYEQYF. CDR3 nucleotide sequence: TGTGCCAGCAGCCCCGGGACTGCGCATCCCTACGAGCAGTACTTC.

This clone was counted a single time. This chain uses TRBV29-1 with TRBJ1-2; TRBD1 matches 7 bases. The CDR3 has 13 residues. Germline loops: CDR1 SQVTM, CDR2 ANQGSEA. Trimming cost V 5 bases and J 2 bases; bases outside gene matches: 5. CDR3 DNA sequence: TGCAGCGTTTCAAGACAGGGCAACTATGGCTACACCTTC. Protein product: CSVSRQGNYGYTF.

V gene TRBV2 combines with J gene TRBJ1-1, with no clear D. The germline CDR1 and CDR2 sequences are SNHLY and FYNNEI. Trimming removed 5 bases from V and 10 bases from J, with 8 bases in between. CDR3 length: 10 residues. For the CDR3, the DNA is TGTGCCAGCAGTAGCCAGCGAGCTTTCTTT. Translating gives CASSSQRAFF.

This clone was detected only once. The chain uses TRBV30 and TRBJ1-1, with a possible D match to TRBD1 (5 bases). Germline CDR1 and CDR2: GTSNPN and SVGIG (reference sequence). CDR3 length equals 14 residues. V was trimmed by 0 bases and J by 3 bases, leaving 11 bases between them. CDR3 sequence (DNA): TGTGCCTGGAGTGTTTTTGGGGCCTACACTGAAGCTTTCTTT. It translates to CAWSVFGAYTEAFF.

The rearrangement joins TRBV27 to TRBJ2-1, with 10 bases matching TRBD2. This CDR3 has 17 residues. The germline V gene has CDR1 MNHEY and CDR2 SMNVEV (reference sequence). V lost 3 bases to trimming and J lost 7 bases; unmatched junction nucleotides: 12. CDR3 DNA sequence: TGTGCCAGCAGTTTCCAAGGCCTAGCGGGAGTTGGTAATGAGCAGTTCTTC. Protein: CASSFQGLAGVGNEQFF.

This clone was picked up a small number of times. This rearrangement joins TRBV2 to TRBJ1-5, with 9 bases identical to TRBD1. With V trimmed by 5 bases and J by 0 bases, 2 bases remained unmatched. CDR3 size: 15 residues. The germline CDR1 and CDR2 sequences are SNHLY and FYNNEI. DNA for the CDR3: TGTGCCAGCAGTCGGGACAGGGCTAGCAATCAGCCCCAGCATTTT. It is translated as CASSRDRASNQPQHF.

The chain links TRBV4-2 to TRBJ2-5, with D possibly TRBD2 on 5 matching bases. Germline CDR1 is LGHNA and CDR2 is YNFKEQ. V gave up 0 bases and J gave up 2 bases, with 10 bases separating them. The CDR3 has 15 residues. For the CDR3, the DNA is TGTGCCAGCAGCCAAGATCTCCGGGGACAAGAGACCCAGTACTTC. Amino acid sequence: CASSQDLRGQETQYF.

The CDR3 DNA sequence: TGTGCCAGCAGCCAATTAATACCGCGAAAGACTAGCGGGAGGGCCGAAGGCAATGAGCAGTTCTTC. This codes for CASSQLIPRKTSGRAEGNEQFF. V gene TRBV3-1 (or the pseudogene TRBV3-2) combines with J gene TRBJ2-1; 14 nucleotides align to TRBD2. The V gene's germline CDR1 is LGHDT and CDR2 YNNKEL (reference sequence). The CDR3 totals 22 residues. The V segment lost 2 bases and the J segment 6 bases; nucleotides outside the gene matches: 21.